These 28 T cell receptor beta chains share one sample of origin, sequenced in a study of blood T cell repertoires in COVID-19. Assay: immunoSEQ multiplex PCR; the TCRdb copy retains only in-frame clones and omits some. The sample lists approximately 99,000 clones; about 86% were seen once. What was sequenced was peripheral blood. All receptors come from an older woman in a cohort sampled during active or convalescent COVID-19.

The chain is built from TRBV11-3 and TRBJ2-2; 11 bases line up with TRBD2. Trimming at V came to 5 bases and at J to 4 bases, leaving 15 bases not matched to a gene. There are 19 residues in the CDR3. Germline lookup yields CDR1 SGHNT and CDR2 YENEEA. CDR3 sequence reads: CASSQQTVLAGGGTGELFF. The CDR3 coding sequence is TGTGCCAGCAGCCAACAAACCGTTCTAGCGGGGGGTGGCACCGGGGAGCTGTTTTTT.

The chain employs TRBV11-2 and TRBJ1-1, with 7 bases identical to TRBD1. CDR1 is SGHAT, CDR2 FQNNGV, per germline. There are 16 residues in the CDR3. Trimming removed 4 bases from V and 0 bases from J; junction bases left unmatched: 8. CDR3 loop: CASSSFMGQLNTEAFF. The CDR3 DNA follows: TGTGCCAGCAGCTCGTTCATGGGACAGTTGAACACTGAAGCTTTCTTT.

V is TRBV19 and J is TRBJ1-5; possibly TRBD1 for D (5 bases). Trimming took 5 bases from V and 1 from J, leaving 9 bases between them. Looked up from germline, CDR1 is LNHDA and CDR2 is SQIVND (reference sequence). The CDR3 totals 14 residues. The CDR3 coding sequence is TGTGCCAGTAGTCCGAACAGGAGCAATCAGCCCCAGCATTTT. Translation: CASSPNRSNQPQHF.

In nucleotides, the CDR3 is TGCGCCAGCAGCCAGGTAGGGAGACTAGCGGGAGTTGTGCAGTTCTTC. It yields the protein CASSQVGRLAGVVQFF. The rearrangement joins TRBV4-1 to TRBJ2-1; 12 bases are shared with TRBD2. In germline, CDR1 is MGHRA, CDR2 YSYEKL. V was clipped by 3 bases and J by 12 bases; unmatched bases: 12. This CDR3 spans 16 amino acids.

In this sample, this clone turned up a few times. The V call is TRBV3-1 (or the pseudogene TRBV3-2), the J call TRBJ2-3; 8 nucleotides match TRBD1. Germline V gene sequence: CDR1 LGHDT, CDR2 YNNKEL (reference sequence). The V and J ends lost 4 bases and 2 bases, in that order; junction bases with no gene match: 8. The CDR3 sequence is 16 residues long. The CDR3 spells CASSRQTTGATDTQYF. For the CDR3, the DNA is TGTGCCAGCAGCCGACAAACGACAGGGGCCACAGATACGCAGTATTTT.

The rearrangement links TRBV4-2 to TRBJ2-3, with 14 bases lining up with TRBD2. Germline CDR1 reads LGHNA; CDR2 reads YNFKEQ. CDR3 length equals 21 residues. The junction had 17 bases not matched to a gene; V was cut back by 1 base and J by 5 bases. CDR3 protein: CASSQGRARTSGRRHIDTQYF. The CDR3 DNA follows: TGTGCCAGCAGCCAAGGAAGGGCAAGGACTAGCGGGAGGCGCCACATAGATACGCAGTATTTT.

The chain couples TRBV5-1 to TRBJ2-2, with 8 bases lining up with TRBD2. Trimming took 4 bases from V and 4 from J; bases not matched to a gene: 15. The CDR3 has 18 residues. Germline CDR1 and CDR2: SGHRS and YFSETQ. The chain's CDR3 is CASSRVTSGSGVTGELFF. The CDR3 DNA follows: TGCGCCAGCAGCAGGGTTACTAGCGGTAGTGGTGTCACCGGGGAGCTGTTTTTT.

This sequence joins TRBV12-3 or TRBV12-4 and TRBJ2-1, with D perhaps matching TRBD2 (7 bases). The CDR3 consists of 13 residues. V was clipped by 3 bases and J by 7 bases, with 10 bases between them. CDR3 DNA: TGTGCCAGCAGTTTCGGGGGGCCTAATGAGCAGTTCTTC. Translation: CASSFGGPNEQFF.

The chain carries TRBV15 and TRBJ1-1; D is ambiguous. The germline V gene has CDR1 LNHNV and CDR2 YYDKDF (reference sequence). This CDR3 has 15 amino acids. V shed 0 bases and J shed 1 base, with 9 bases lying between them. The CDR3 DNA reads TGTGCCACCAGCAGAGATTTTACCGGGAACACTGAAGCTTTCTTT. It translates to CATSRDFTGNTEAFF. Supplemented by reference TRBV15 and TRBJ1-1, the full variable domain reads DAMVIQNPRYQVTQFGKPVTLSCSQTLNHNVMYWYQQKSSQAPKLLFHYYDKDFNNEADTPDNFQSRRPNTSFCFLDIRSPGLGDTAMYLCATSRDFTGNTEAFFGQGTRLTVV.

The CDR3 protein is CASSERAGPESSQYF. The CDR3 DNA reads TGTGCCAGCAGCGAACGAGCGGGGCCGGAGTCGTCCCAGTACTTC. This chain links TRBV11-2 with TRBJ2-5, with 7 bases aligning to TRBD2. Germline V gene lookup returns CDR1 SGHAT and CDR2 FQNNGV. J lost 9 bases, V lost 5 bases, and 15 bases had no gene match. CDR3 size: 15 residues.

The chain carries TRBV18 and TRBJ1-5, with D maybe TRBD1 (5 bases). Trimming took 5 bases from V and 4 from J, leaving 21 bases between them. Germline CDR1 KGHSH, CDR2 LQKENI. The CDR3 length is 17 residues. The CDR3 is CASSSGGGPEGNQPQHF. CDR3 coding DNA: TGTGCCAGCTCATCGGGGGGTGGTCCTGAGGGGAATCAGCCCCAGCATTTT. Drawing the rest from reference TRBV18 and TRBJ1-5, the complete variable domain is NAGVMQNPRHLVRRRGQEARLRCSPMKGHSHVYWYRQLPEEGLKFMVYLQKENIIDESGMPKERFSAEFPKEGPSILRIQQVVRGDSAAYFCASSSGGGPEGNQPQHFGDGTRLSIL.

The sample holds one count of this clone. The rearrangement uses TRBV28 and TRBJ1-6, with D perhaps matching TRBD1 (6 bases). With 4 bases removed from V and 7 bases from J, the gap between germline ends came to 8 bases. This CDR3 has 13 residues. Germline values: CDR1 MDHEN, CDR2 SYDVKM. As DNA, the CDR3 is TGTGCCAGCAGTTCGGACAGCAATTCACCCCTCCACTTT. Its translation is CASSSDSNSPLHF.

The genes are TRBV28 and TRBJ2-6; a possible D gene is TRBD2 (5 bases). V lost 7 bases and J 0 bases, leaving 16 bases between the germline ends. Looked up from germline, CDR1 is MDHEN and CDR2 is SYDVKM. The CDR3 runs 17 residues. The CDR3 loop is CASTPGSRGSGANVLTF. The CDR3 coding sequence is TGTGCCAGCACCCCGGGGTCCAGAGGCTCTGGGGCCAACGTCCTGACTTTC.

V is TRBV5-1 and J is TRBJ2-1, with TRBD1 matching over 8 bases. Germline lookup yields CDR1 SGHRS and CDR2 YFSETQ. This CDR3 spans 16 amino acids. J lost 6 bases, V lost 4 bases, and 12 bases had no gene match. The DNA for the CDR3 is TGCGCCAGCAGCGTGACAGGGGCCCGCCTCGGCAATGAGCAGTTCTTC. Translated, it gives CASSVTGARLGNEQFF.

The chain recombines TRBV7-8 with TRBJ2-1; no clear D. This CDR3 is 13 amino acids long. Germline V gene lookup returns CDR1 SGHVS and CDR2 FQNEAQ. V lost 11 bases and J lost 4, with 15 bases in between. DNA for the CDR3: TGTGCCGCTGGGCCAGCCACGTACAATGAGCAGTTCTTC. Translating it yields CAAGPATYNEQFF.

The V gene is TRBV28, the J gene TRBJ2-2; TRBD2 might be the D (6 bases). Germline V gene sequence: CDR1 MDHEN, CDR2 SYDVKM. V lost 5 bases and J 5 bases, leaving 24 bases between the germline ends. CDR3 size: 18 residues. CDR3 DNA sequence: TGTGCCAGCAGTCCCCGGCTAGCGCGCCGCCGGGGGACCGGGGAGCTGTTTTTT. This codes for CASSPRLARRRGTGELFF.

The chain combines TRBV5-1 with TRBJ2-7; 7 nucleotides align to TRBD1. After removal of 3 bases from V and 2 bases from J, the junction contained 2 bases not matched to a gene. The germline CDR1 and CDR2 sequences are SGHRS and YFSETQ. This CDR3 is built from 13 residues. The CDR3 nucleotides are TGCGCCAGCAGCTGGGACAGCACCTACGAGCAGTACTTC. As protein: CASSWDSTYEQYF.

Turning to this clone: This same CDR3 is encoded by further DNA sequences in the sample. This chain links TRBV9 with TRBJ2-5; 7 bases map to TRBD1. V lost 0 bases to trimming and J lost 4 bases; unmatched junction nucleotides: 3. The CDR3 covers 14 residues. CDR1 and CDR2 from the germline V gene are SGDLS and YYNGEE. The CDR3 region has the DNA TGTGCCAGCAGCGTAGAAGGGGGCAGAGAGACCCAGTACTTC. Translating gives CASSVEGGRETQYF.

This chain uses TRBV6-5 with TRBJ1-2; 10 bases line up with TRBD1. The V gene end was trimmed by 2 bases and the J gene end by 7 bases; junction bases not matched to a gene: 7. The length of the CDR3 is 15 residues. Germline CDR1 and CDR2: MNHEY and SVGAGI. This CDR3 is CASSYDNDRGLGYTF. Written as DNA, the CDR3 is TGTGCCAGCAGTTACGACAACGACAGGGGGCTTGGCTACACCTTC.

The chain joins TRBV6-5 to TRBJ2-7, with D perhaps matching TRBD2 (5 bases). The CDR3 spans 13 residues. V lost 7 bases, J lost 2 bases, and 12 bases lay in between. The V gene's germline CDR1 is MNHEY and CDR2 SVGAGI. CDR3 in DNA: TGTGCCAGCACGGCGGGTATAGCCTACGAGCAGTACTTC. This gives the protein CASTAGIAYEQYF.

This clone turned up a few times. The chain recombines TRBV5-1 with TRBJ2-7; TRBD1 aligns across 11 bases. Germline V gene data show CDR1 as SGHRS and CDR2 as YFSETQ. This CDR3 has 15 amino acids. Losses at the gene ends were 5 bases for V and 2 bases for J; bases not matched to a gene: 6. Here the CDR3 reads CASSWGQGVTYEQYF. As DNA, the CDR3 is TGCGCCAGCAGTTGGGGACAGGGGGTTACCTACGAGCAGTACTTC.

V is TRBV10-1 and J is TRBJ2-2; tentatively, D is TRBD1 (6 bases). V dropped 8 bases and J dropped 4 bases, with 14 bases sitting between them. The CDR3 totals 14 residues. CDR1 is WNHNN and CDR2 is SYGVQD in the germline V gene (reference sequence). The CDR3 bases are TGCGCCAGCGGGGGTGGACAGTTCACCGGGGAGCTGTTTTTT. Translated, it gives CASGGGQFTGELFF.

The chain couples TRBV10-3 to TRBJ1-6; D unresolved. The CDR3 sequence is 17 residues long. Trimming shortened V by 2 bases and J by 9 bases, and 20 bases separated the two germline ends. Germline V gene data show CDR1 as ENHRY and CDR2 as SYGVKD. The CDR3 is CAISEVGSRVGGSPLHF. The CDR3 nucleotides read TGTGCCATCAGTGAGGTGGGGAGTCGAGTTGGTGGTTCACCCCTCCACTTT.

This chain's CDR3 is CASSPQGRDEQYF. The CDR3 DNA reads as TGCGCCAGCAGTCCGCAGGGGCGCGACGAGCAGTACTTC. This chain connects TRBV5-1 to TRBJ2-7; weak D call: TRBD1 (6 bases). Trimming removed 5 bases from V and 5 bases from J, with 14 bases in between. CDR1 and CDR2 (germline): SGHRS, YFSETQ. The CDR3 spans 13 residues. Variable domain in full (rest from reference TRBV5-1 and TRBJ2-7): KAGVTQTPRYLIKTRGQQVTLSCSPISGHRSVSWYQQTPGQGLQFLFEYFSETQRNKGNFPGRFSGRQFSNSRSEMNVSTLELGDSALYLCASSPQGRDEQYFGPGTRLTVT.

V and J are TRBV5-8 and TRBJ1-2; 9 bases map to TRBD1. Trimming removed 0 bases from V and 2 bases from J; junction bases left unmatched: 5. Germline values: CDR1 SGHTS, CDR2 YDEGEE. CDR3 length: 16 amino acids. This CDR3 is CASSLGAGQGNYGYTF. The CDR3, as DNA: TGTGCCAGCAGCTTGGGGGCGGGACAGGGAAACTATGGCTACACCTTC. The variable domain in full, with the rest retrieved from reference TRBV5-8 and TRBJ1-2, is EAGVTQSPTHLIKTRGQQATLRCSPISGHTSVYWYQQALGLGLQFLLWYDEGEERNRGNFPPRFSGRQFPNYSSELNVNALELEDSALYLCASSLGAGQGNYGYTFGSGTRLTVV.

This chain connects TRBV7-9 to TRBJ1-2; D is ambiguous. Germline values: CDR1 SEHNR, CDR2 FQNEAQ (reference sequence). V was pared by 4 bases and J by 8 bases, with 26 bases between. CDR3 size: 17 residues. The CDR3 loop reads CASSSLRGQALGLGYTF. The CDR3 DNA reads as TGTGCCAGCAGCTCCCTGAGAGGGCAGGCACTTGGTTTGGGCTACACCTTC.

This clone was picked up a small number of times. CDR3 bases: TGTGCCAGCAGTGGTGGTGGAGGGGGCCACCCCTGGGAGCAGTACTTC. It codes for CASSGGGGGHPWEQYF. V usage is TRBV6-1 and J usage is TRBJ2-7; possible D gene TRBD1, 7 bases. The CDR3 loop spans 16 amino acids. The ends were cut back, 4 bases at V and 7 bases at J, with 23 bases in the middle. CDR1 and CDR2 (germline): MNHNS, SASEGT.

The gene calls are TRBV5-6 and TRBJ2-7, with 8 bases that match TRBD1. The CDR3 sequence is 15 residues long. With V trimmed by 2 bases and J by 6 bases, 10 bases remained unmatched. Germline CDR1 is SGHDT and CDR2 is YYEEEE. CDR3 bases: TGTGCCAGCAGCTTATTGGACAGGGTGAAGGGCGAGCAGTACTTC. It specifies CASSLLDRVKGEQYF.